What follows is one T cell receptor beta chain and its context. Its antigen is still unknown. The CDR3 loop spans 15 amino acids. CDR1 is SGHVS, CDR2 FNYEAQ, per germline. The V end lost 1 base, the J end lost 5 bases, and 15 bases lay between the germline ends. The sample originates from a study of T cell responses to AZD1222 COVID-19 vaccine. The study, taken as a whole, reports: There were repertoire samples only from the period after the peak T cell response.

Sequencing was performed with immunoSEQ multiplex PCR; in TCRdb, only in-frame clones are kept and a portion is missing. The data contain tens of thousands of clones, 80% of them singletons. The chain employs TRBV7-6 and TRBJ2-7; D assignment may be TRBD1 or TRBD2 (6 bases each). This specimen consisted of peripheral blood, obtained 28 days after the second AZD1222 dose. This clonotype originated in an adult who received the AZD1222 COVID-19 vaccine. CDR3 loop: CASSLVGGRPDEQYF. The CDR3 DNA reads as TGTGCCAGCAGCTTAGTGGGGGGCAGGCCGGACGAGCAGTACTTC.